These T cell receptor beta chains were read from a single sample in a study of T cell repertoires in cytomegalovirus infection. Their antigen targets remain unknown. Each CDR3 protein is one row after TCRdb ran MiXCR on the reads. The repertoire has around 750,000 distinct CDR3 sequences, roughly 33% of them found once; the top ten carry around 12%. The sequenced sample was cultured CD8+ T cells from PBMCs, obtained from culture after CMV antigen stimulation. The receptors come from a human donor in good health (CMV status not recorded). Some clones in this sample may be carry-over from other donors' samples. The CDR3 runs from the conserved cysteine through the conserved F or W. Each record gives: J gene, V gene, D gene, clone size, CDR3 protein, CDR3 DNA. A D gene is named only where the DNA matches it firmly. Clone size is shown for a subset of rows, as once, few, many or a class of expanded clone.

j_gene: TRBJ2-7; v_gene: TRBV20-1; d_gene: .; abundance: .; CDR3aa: CSARGSISCEQYF; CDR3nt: TGCAGTGCTAGGGGGTCGATCTCCTGCGAGCAGTACTTC
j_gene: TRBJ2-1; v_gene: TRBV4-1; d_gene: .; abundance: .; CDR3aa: CASSQVLASHNEQFF; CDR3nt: TGCGCCAGCAGCCAAGTCCTAGCGAGTCACAATGAGCAGTTCTTC
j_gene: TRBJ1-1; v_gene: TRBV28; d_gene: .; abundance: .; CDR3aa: CASSPGGARRFF; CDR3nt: TGTGCCAGCAGTCCCGGCGGAGCCCGCCGTTTCTTT
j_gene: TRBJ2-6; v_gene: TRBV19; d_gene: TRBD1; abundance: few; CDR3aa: CASSITGAWANVLTF; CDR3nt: TGTGCCAGTAGTATCACAGGGGCCTGGGCCAACGTCCTGACTTTC
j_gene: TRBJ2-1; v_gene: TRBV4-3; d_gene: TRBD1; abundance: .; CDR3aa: CASSQVVTGDYNEQFF; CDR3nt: TGCGCCAGCAGCCAAGTCGTGACAGGGGACTACAATGAGCAGTTCTTC
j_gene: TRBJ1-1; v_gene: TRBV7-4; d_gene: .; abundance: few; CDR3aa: CASSSDGPEAFF; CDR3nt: TGTGCCAGCAGCTCGGACGGTCCTGAAGCTTTCTTT
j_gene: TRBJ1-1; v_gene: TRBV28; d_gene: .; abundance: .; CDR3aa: CASSFVGSNTEAFF; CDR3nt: TGTGCCAGCAGTTTCGTGGGCTCGAACACTGAAGCTTTCTTT
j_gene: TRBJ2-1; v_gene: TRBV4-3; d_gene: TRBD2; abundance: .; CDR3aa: CASSQVWGGVYNEQFF; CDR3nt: TGCGCCAGCAGCCAAGTTTGGGGGGGAGTCTACAATGAGCAGTTCTTC
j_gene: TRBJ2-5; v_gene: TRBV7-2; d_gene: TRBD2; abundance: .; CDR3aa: CASSPSGGASQETQYF; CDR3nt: TGTGCCAGCAGCCCTAGCGGGGGGGCCTCCCAAGAGACCCAGTACTTC
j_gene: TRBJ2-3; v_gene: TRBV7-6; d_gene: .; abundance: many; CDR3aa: CASSLDGRTDTQYF; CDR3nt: TGTGCCAGCAGCTTAGATGGTCGCACAGATACGCAGTATTTT
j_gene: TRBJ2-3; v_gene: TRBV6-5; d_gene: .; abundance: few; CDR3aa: CASSYDGENTQYF; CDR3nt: TGTGCCAGCAGTTACGACGGGGAGAATACGCAGTATTTT
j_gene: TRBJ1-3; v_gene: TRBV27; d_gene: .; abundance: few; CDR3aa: CASSGPEGTIYF; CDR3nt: TGTGCCAGCAGTGGCCCTGAAGGGACCATATATTTT
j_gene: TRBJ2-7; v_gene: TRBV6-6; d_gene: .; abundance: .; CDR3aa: CASSYSDKQYF; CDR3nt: TGTGCCAGCAGTTACTCTGACAAGCAGTACTTC
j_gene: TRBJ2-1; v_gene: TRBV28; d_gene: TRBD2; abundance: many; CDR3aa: CAFGRGGRDEQFF; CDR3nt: TGTGCTTTCGGGCGGGGGGGCCGTGATGAGCAGTTCTTC
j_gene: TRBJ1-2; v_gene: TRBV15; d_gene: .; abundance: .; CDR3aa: CATSRDSGGAGSGYTF; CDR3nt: TGTGCCACCAGCAGAGATTCGGGGGGGGCTGGCTCCGGCTACACCTTC
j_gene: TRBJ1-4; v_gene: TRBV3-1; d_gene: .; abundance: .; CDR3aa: CASSDGLDKFNEKLFF; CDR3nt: TGTGCCAGCAGCGACGGTTTGGACAAGTTTAATGAAAAACTGTTTTTT
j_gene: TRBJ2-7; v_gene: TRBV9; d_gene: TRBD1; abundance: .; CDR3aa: CASSEGQGAYGQYF; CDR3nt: TGTGCCAGCAGCGAGGGACAGGGGGCCTACGGGCAGTACTTC
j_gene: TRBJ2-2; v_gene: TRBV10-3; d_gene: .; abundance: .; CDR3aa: CAISGTNTGELFF; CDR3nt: TGTGCCATCAGTGGGACGAACACCGGGGAGCTGTTTTTT
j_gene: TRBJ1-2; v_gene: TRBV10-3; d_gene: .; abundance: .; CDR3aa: CAISEGTLVKGYTF; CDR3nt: TGTGCCATCAGTGAAGGGACTCTGGTGAAGGGCTACACCTTC
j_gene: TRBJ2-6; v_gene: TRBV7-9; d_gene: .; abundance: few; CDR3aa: CASSSPISGANVLTF; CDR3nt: TGTGCCAGCAGCTCTCCCATCTCTGGGGCCAACGTCCTGACTTTC
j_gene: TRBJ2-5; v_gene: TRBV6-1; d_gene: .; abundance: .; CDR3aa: CASSTEWGQETQYF; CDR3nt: TGTGCCAGCAGTACCGAATGGGGCCAAGAGACCCAGTACTTC
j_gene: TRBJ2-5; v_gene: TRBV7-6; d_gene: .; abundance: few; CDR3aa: CASSPQGRSEETQYF; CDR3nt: TGTGCCAGCAGCCCCCAAGGGAGGTCAGAAGAGACCCAGTACTTC
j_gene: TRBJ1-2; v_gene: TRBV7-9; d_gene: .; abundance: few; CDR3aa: CASSLVAADYGYTF; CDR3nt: TGTGCCAGCAGCTTAGTGGCGGCAGACTATGGCTACACCTTC
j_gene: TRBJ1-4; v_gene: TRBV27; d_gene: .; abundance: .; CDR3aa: CASSQTEGQEKLFF; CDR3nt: TGTGCCAGCAGTCAGACAGAGGGCCAAGAAAAACTGTTTTTT
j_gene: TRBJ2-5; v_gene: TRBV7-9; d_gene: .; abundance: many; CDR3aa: CASSRDRTAEETQYF; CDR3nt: TGTGCCAGCAGTCGCGATAGGACCGCCGAAGAGACCCAGTACTTC
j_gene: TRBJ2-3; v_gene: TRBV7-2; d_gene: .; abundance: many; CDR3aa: CASSLGATSTDTQYF; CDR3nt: TGTGCCAGCAGCCTGGGGGCCACTAGCACAGATACGCAGTATTTT
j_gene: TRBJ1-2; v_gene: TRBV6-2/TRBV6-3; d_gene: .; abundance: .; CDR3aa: CASSLTVAGLYGYTF; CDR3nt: TGTGCCAGCAGCCTCACCGTGGCAGGGCTCTATGGCTACACCTTC
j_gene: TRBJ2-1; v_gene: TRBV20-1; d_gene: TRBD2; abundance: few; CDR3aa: CSARRLADYNEQFF; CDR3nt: TGCAGTGCTAGAAGGCTAGCGGACTACAATGAGCAGTTCTTC
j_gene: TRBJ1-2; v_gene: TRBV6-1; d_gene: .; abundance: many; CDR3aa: CASSEGTAPNYGYTF; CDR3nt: TGTGCCAGCAGTGAAGGAACAGCCCCTAACTATGGCTACACCTTC
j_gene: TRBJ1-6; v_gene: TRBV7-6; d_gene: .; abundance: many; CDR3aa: CASSLAFGNSPLHF; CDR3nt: TGTGCCAGCAGCTTGGCGTTTGGGAATTCACCCCTCCACTTT
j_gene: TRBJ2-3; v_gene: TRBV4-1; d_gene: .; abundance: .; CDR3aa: CASSSRGEAPTDTQYF; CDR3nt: TGCGCCAGCAGCTCCCGAGGAGAGGCGCCCACAGATACGCAGTATTTT
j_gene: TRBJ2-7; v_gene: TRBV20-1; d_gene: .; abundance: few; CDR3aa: CSARDQNSSYEQYF; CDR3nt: TGCAGTGCTAGAGATCAGAACAGCTCCTACGAGCAGTACTTC